This entry lists 23 T cell receptor beta chains sequenced from one sample in a study of Ad26.COV2.S vaccination and SARS-CoV-2 variants. Libraries were prepared by immunoSEQ multiplex PCR; TCRdb keeps only in-frame clonotypes and omits some of them. The sample has around 270,000 clones, around 88% seen once. Treatment reported: around 19 received Ad26.COV2.S at low or high dose, single or two shots; about five received placebo; per-sample allocation not given. Specimens were obtained on day 63 following the first vaccine or placebo injection. Sample: peripheral blood, taken in a trial of Ad26.COV2.S vaccine versus placebo. All receptors derive from a person between 18 and 65 years old who received the Ad26.COV2.S COVID-19 vaccine or a placebo.

The CDR3 region is CASSLRDGQETQYF. The CDR3 DNA reads as TGTGCCAGCAGTCTCAGGGACGGCCAAGAGACCCAGTACTTC. This rearrangement joins TRBV27 to TRBJ2-5; D possibly uses TRBD1 or TRBD2 (5 bases each). The CDR3 is 14 amino acids. The V gene lost 5 bases and the J gene lost 1 base, with 11 bases spanning the gap. Germline V gives CDR1 MNHEY, CDR2 SMNVEV (reference sequence).

This sequence joins TRBV19 and TRBJ2-3; TRBD2 matches 12 bases. Per the germline V gene, CDR1 is LNHDA and CDR2 is SQIVND (reference sequence). V lost 5 bases, J lost 5 bases, and 5 bases stayed unmatched. This CDR3 region has 15 residues. As DNA, the CDR3 is TGTGCCAGTAGTGTCGGACTAGCGGGGCAAGATACGCAGTATTTT. Protein sequence: CASSVGLAGQDTQYF.

The rearrangement uses TRBV29-1 and TRBJ2-7, with 10 positions matching TRBD1. The CDR3 runs to 14 residues. Losses at the gene ends were 3 bases for V and 6 bases for J; bases not matched to a gene: 8. Germline CDR1 SQVTM, CDR2 ANQGSEA. DNA for the CDR3: TGCAGCGTTGACCCCCGCGGGACAGGGGTCGAGCAGTACTTC. Protein sequence: CSVDPRGTGVEQYF.

In regard to this clone: Within the sample, other DNA sequences also encode this same CDR3. The chain joins TRBV3-1 (or the pseudogene TRBV3-2) to TRBJ1-2; 9 nucleotides align to TRBD1. Germline V gene data show CDR1 as LGHDT and CDR2 as YNNKEL (reference sequence). The CDR3 extends over 14 amino acids. Germline trimming cut 4 bases from V and 2 bases from J; bases unmatched to any gene: 2. This chain's CDR3 is CASSPGQGNYGYTF. DNA of the CDR3: TGTGCCAGCAGCCCCGGACAGGGGAACTATGGCTACACCTTC.

This clone was found once. This chain connects TRBV11-2 to TRBJ1-4, with 7 nucleotides matching TRBD1. The V and J ends lost 1 base and 4 bases, in that order; junction bases with no gene match: 6. Germline V CDR1 and CDR2: SGHAT, FQNNGV. The CDR3 contains 16 residues. CDR3 nucleotides: TGTGCCAGCAGCTTAGGGGCAGGGGGGGATAATGAAAAACTGTTTTTT. This encodes CASSLGAGGDNEKLFF.

This chain connects TRBV7-9 to TRBJ2-2; either TRBD1 or TRBD2 may supply D (6 bases each). Germline values: CDR1 SEHNR, CDR2 FQNEAQ (reference sequence). V gave up 7 bases and J gave up 4 bases, with 13 bases separating them. The CDR3 has 14 amino acids. CDR3 residues: CASKGGIGTGELFF. As DNA, the CDR3 is TGTGCCAGCAAGGGGGGTATAGGCACCGGGGAGCTGTTTTTT.

The V call is TRBV7-3, the J call TRBJ1-3; 10 bases map to TRBD1. CDR3 length equals 18 residues. The J segment lost 0 bases and the V segment lost 1 base, leaving 6 bases of the junction unmatched. CDR1 and CDR2 from the germline V gene are SGHTA and FQGTGA. The CDR3 is CASSLSRDRGPSGNTIYF. CDR3 DNA: TGTGCCAGCAGCTTAAGCCGAGACAGGGGGCCCTCTGGAAACACCATATATTTT.

The chain has TRBV5-6 and TRBJ1-2, with D maybe TRBD1 (5 bases). Germline assignment: CDR1 SGHDT and CDR2 YYEEEE. The CDR3 loop spans 13 amino acids. Trimming stripped 6 bases from V and 5 bases from J, with 14 bases between. The CDR3 DNA sequence: TGTGCCAGCAAGACGACAGTGAGTTATGGCTACACCTTC. Translated, it gives CASKTTVSYGYTF.

The rearrangement links TRBV12-5 to TRBJ1-3; D is possibly TRBD1 (5 bases). The CDR3 spans 18 residues. V was clipped by 0 bases and J by 0 bases, with 15 bases between them. Germline values: CDR1 LGHNT, CDR2 FRNRAP. The CDR3 spells CASGLVLWGKTSGNTIYF. In DNA form, the CDR3 reads TGTGCTAGTGGTTTGGTACTTTGGGGGAAGACCTCTGGAAACACCATATATTTT.

A few counts support this clone. The rearrangement links TRBV11-2 to TRBJ2-7; tentatively, D is TRBD1 (6 bases). This CDR3 is 16 amino acids long. CDR1 SGHAT and CDR2 FQNNGV come from the germline V gene. Trimming pared 4 bases from V and 4 bases from J, leaving 20 bases between. CDR3: CASSSQGDTSGYEQYF. In DNA form, the CDR3 reads TGTGCCAGCAGCTCACAAGGGGACACTTCAGGATACGAGCAGTACTTC.

This chain uses TRBV6-4 with TRBJ2-2; D ambiguous. Germline V gene lookup returns CDR1 MRHNA and CDR2 SNTAGT. V lost 2 bases and J lost 5, with 6 bases in between. The CDR3 has 13 amino acids. CDR3 coding DNA: TGTGCCAGCAGTGACAGGGAAACCGGGGAGCTGTTTTTT. Its translation: CASSDRETGELFF.

The chain couples TRBV7-2 to TRBJ2-7; 7 nucleotides agree with TRBD1. The germline gives CDR1 SGHTA, CDR2 FQGNSA. Unmatched junction bases numbered 6, after V lost 5 bases and J lost 2 bases. This CDR3 spans 14 amino acids. The chain's CDR3 is CASSRPGTAYEQYF. The CDR3 bases are TGTGCCAGCAGCCGGCCCGGGACAGCCTACGAGCAGTACTTC.

V usage is TRBV30 and J usage is TRBJ1-1, with D possibly matching TRBD1 (5 bases). Trimming left V 4 bases short and J 0 bases short, with 12 bases between. There are 14 residues in the CDR3. Germline loops: CDR1 GTSNPN, CDR2 SVGIG (reference sequence). The CDR3, as DNA: TGTGCCTGGATCCCGGGACTCATGAACACTGAAGCTTTCTTT. It is translated as CAWIPGLMNTEAFF.

The V and J genes are TRBV19 and TRBJ1-4; D is undetermined. V shed 8 bases and J shed 1 base, with 11 bases lying between them. The CDR3 totals 14 residues. In germline, CDR1 is LNHDA, CDR2 SQIVND (reference sequence). In nucleotides, the CDR3 is TGTGCCAGTGGTCAGGCAGTAACTAATGAAAAACTGTTTTTT. This sequence encodes CASGQAVTNEKLFF.

CDR3 sequence (DNA): TGTGCCACCAGCAGAGAGGGCAGCTCCTACAATGAGCAGTTCTTC. Protein: CATSREGSSYNEQFF. J is TRBJ2-1 and V is TRBV15; D gene uncertain. CDR3 length equals 15 residues. The germline gives CDR1 LNHNV, CDR2 YYDKDF (reference sequence). V lost 0 bases, J lost 0 bases, and 6 bases lay in between.

V and J are TRBV11-2 and TRBJ2-2, with unresolved D. Germline assignment: CDR1 SGHAT and CDR2 FQNNGV. V was cut by 6 bases and J by 0 bases, with 8 bases left in between. This CDR3 spans 14 amino acids. In DNA form, the CDR3 reads TGTGCCAGCAGAGGAAGTTCGAACACCGGGGAGCTGTTTTTT. This codes for CASRGSSNTGELFF.

The chain couples TRBV4-1 to TRBJ2-1, with TRBD2 identical over 16 bases. Germline-derived CDR1 and CDR2 are MGHRA and YSYEKL. The trim removed 2 bases at V and 7 bases at J, leaving 11 bases unmatched. The CDR3 loop spans 19 amino acids. The CDR3 spells CASSQSATGLAGGKNEQFF. The CDR3 DNA reads TGCGCCAGCAGCCAATCGGCCACGGGACTAGCGGGGGGGAAAAATGAGCAGTTCTTC.

The J gene is TRBJ1-3, the V gene TRBV19; D gene unclear. Trimming took 7 bases from V and 2 from J, leaving 15 bases between them. The CDR3 is made up of 15 amino acids. Germline-derived CDR1 and CDR2 are LNHDA and SQIVND (reference sequence). CDR3 nucleotides: TGTGCCAGTAAAGTAGAGGACCTTACTGGAAACACCATATATTTT. Amino acid sequence: CASKVEDLTGNTIYF.

The V gene is TRBV19, the J gene TRBJ2-1; D is ambiguous. Germline CDR1 and CDR2: LNHDA and SQIVND (reference sequence). CDR3 size: 16 residues. Trimming took off 5 bases at V and 0 bases at J, with 14 bases between the two ends. The CDR3 protein is CASSVDSPSSYNEQFF. CDR3 DNA sequence: TGTGCCAGTAGTGTTGACTCGCCGAGCTCCTACAATGAGCAGTTCTTC.

This chain uses TRBV4-1 with TRBJ2-5; 7 bases fit TRBD2. Germline trimming cut 1 base from V and 5 bases from J; bases unmatched to any gene: 10. Germline V gene data show CDR1 as MGHRA and CDR2 as YSYEKL. The CDR3 extends over 16 amino acids. CDR3 in DNA: TGCGCCAGCAGCCAAGGGGTGGTGAGGGGAGGGGAGACCCAGTACTTC. Its protein is CASSQGVVRGGETQYF.

This clone was observed a few times. This chain joins TRBV10-1 and TRBJ2-7; D is uncertain. Looked up from germline, CDR1 is WNHNN and CDR2 is SYGVQD (reference sequence). The V and J ends lost 3 bases and 2 bases respectively, with 2 bases between them. The CDR3 totals 11 residues. CDR3 amino acids: CASSETYEQYV. The CDR3 DNA follows: TGCGCCAGCAGTGAAACCTACGAGCAGTACGTC.

The rearrangement joins TRBV12-3 or TRBV12-4 to TRBJ1-2; D not certain. The V end lost 1 base, the J end lost 3 bases, and 6 bases lay between the germline ends. The CDR3 consists of 13 residues. CDR3 in amino acids: CASSLGQHYGYTF. CDR3 DNA sequence: TGTGCCAGCAGTTTAGGGCAGCACTATGGCTACACCTTC.

V is TRBV7-8 and J is TRBJ2-5; 13 positions agree with TRBD2. V gave up 5 bases and J gave up 5 bases; unmatched junction bases: 11. CDR1 is SGHVS, CDR2 FQNEAQ, per germline. This CDR3 comprises 17 residues. As DNA, the CDR3 is TGTGCCAGCAGCCCCGGGACTAGCGGGGCGTTCGCGGAGACCCAGTACTTC. Translated: CASSPGTSGAFAETQYF.